The entry below describes one T cell receptor (beta chain). This clone's antigen is unknown. Base qualities were left out, and no much larger clone turns up one base away. The donors were healthy, HIV-negative adults who had no recently reported acute infections or vaccinations. Every donor was a Caucasian adult residing in Nashville, Tennessee, USA. CD4+ T cells were enriched through magnetic negative selection, after which naive cells were positively selected on CD45RA and the remaining negative fraction served as the memory subset. Blood was obtained by leukapheresis, after which PBMCs were separated by Ficoll-Histopaque density gradient centrifugation and cryopreserved in liquid nitrogen vapor phase. Analytical flow cytometry was used to check the purity and quantity of each magnetically sorted T cell population. Genomic DNA was isolated from every sorted fraction and measured by UV absorbance on a Nanodrop 2000c.

These data are taken from a study of shared clonotypes between healthy human individuals (dated by TCRdb to the early 2020s). Regarding the research as a whole: The cohort included a few men and a couple of women between 18 and 49 years of age. For each donor, three plates each were used for CD4 naive and CD4 memory, two plates were used for CD8 naive, and one plate was used for CD8 memory. Per donor, leukapheresis produced somewhere between about 0.94 and 10 billion PBMCs. Libraries were prepared and TCR repertoires were sequenced by different laboratories using diverse techniques, in order to increase sequencing depth and limit assay-specific biases. The study deeply sequenced blood TCR repertoires of five healthy adults to estimate repertoire size and the extent of clonotype sharing between individuals.

Here V drops 6 bases and J drops 5 bases, and the junction holds 6 bases not matched to any gene. The CDR3 goes from the cysteine to the phenylalanine over 15 residues. The entry retains the CDR3 DNA only, 45 bases that are in frame from base 1. Via the germline V gene, CDR1 is MDHEN and CDR2 SYDVKM. Study-wide findings and limitations: Across a handful of donors, around 5% of naive CD4, approximately 3.5% of naive CD8, about 2.3% of memory CD4, and 0.4% to 0.45% of memory CD8 clonotypes were shared. Higher generation probabilities were observed for clonotypes shared by all four sorted-subset donors than for non-shared clonotypes. Because the study included only a small number of donors, the genetic and exposure-history diversity represented was limited. Naive subsets generally had larger estimated clonotype richness than memory subsets. Only blood was sampled, and tissue TCR repertoires likely differ from those in blood. Rarefaction of sorted-subset datasets indicated incomplete sequencing despite the large sequencing depth. Based on pairwise subsampling, the degree of clonotype sharing among donors was expected to be affected by sequencing depth.

Using the deep immunoSEQ assay, multiplex PCR amplified TCR CDR3 regions from genomic DNA. For each cell subset, the extracted genomic DNA was distributed evenly across all wells of several immunoSEQ 96-well plates, and each plate served as one replicate. Each replicate PCR for sorted subsets received about 0.2 ug genomic DNA, equal to about 30,000 T cell genomes. The purified libraries were quantified using a Qubit 3.0 fluorometer, sized with a Bioanalyzer 2100, and then quantified again using the KAPA Library Quantification kit. A separate single-read 150-cycle Illumina NextSeq 550 flow cell was used to sequence each immunoSEQ 96-well plate. The authors' analysis ran thus. Because the immunoSEQ output held only junctional sequences and lacked quality scores, the filtering could not match the filtering applied to full-length reads. Sequences were annotated with PyIR, a Python wrapper for IgBLAST v1.9, and V/J genes and CDR3 were assigned using IMGT germline references. Reads with weak V/J assignments (E-value above 1e-6), missing CDR3, stop codons, out-of-frame junctions, or ambiguous translated residues were removed. V3J clonotypes were defined by identical inferred V gene, J gene, and CDR3 amino acid sequence. The percentage overlap between two repertoires was calculated by dividing the number of shared unique clonotypes by the size of the smaller repertoire. RTK rarefaction, the Chao1 estimator, and Recon v2.1 estimates of unobserved clonotypes were used to assess repertoire richness. Generation probabilities for all TCRbeta clonotypes obtained by the gDNA method from a handful of donors were computed using OLGA. TCRdb limited this immuneACCESS table to in-frame rearrangements with V and J called. A share of clones is missing; checked studies link under half to unresolved V genes, and the rest is unexplained. V, J and clone size reflect that table, while D and trimming were determined from the DNA. Across this sample there are over a million clones, with around 97% seen only once. The ten largest account for more than 0.9% of the sample.

The sample consisted of naive CD4+ T cells sorted from blood. Sample cell subset or site, as interpreted from the label and publication: CD45RA+ positively selected. This sequence uses TRBV28 and TRBJ2-2, with 10 junctional bases fitting TRBD1. The clonotype was recovered from a young man in good health. The DNA sequence is TGTGCCAGCAGACGACAGGGGGCTGAGACCGGGGAGCTGTTTTTT. Its product reads: CASRRQGAETGELFF.